This T cell receptor beta chain was found in a study of T cells after yellow fever vaccination. Background on the study: Fractions low in cell number were prepared with SMART-Seq v4 Ultra Low Input. Notes on the study in general: Though weaker, the secondary response peaked faster, on day 5 versus 15.

Deletions cut 0 bases from V and 6 bases from J, with 11 bases between. This CDR3 is 14 amino acids long. Germline assignment: CDR1 KGHSH and CDR2 LQKENI. This clonotype was detected many times. The antigen remains unidentified. The 5'RACE template-switching step produced TCR cDNA and added a universal primer site and UMIs. One entry per CDR3 protein results from TCRdb running MiXCR on the 5' RACE reads. Counted here are more than 200,000 distinct CDR3 sequences, approximately 3.5% occurring once; the ten biggest clones make up around 20%. The sequenced sample was PBMCs, obtained 15 days after the yellow fever booster vaccination. The source is a man between 18 and 35 years old who received the YFV17D yellow fever vaccine. The chain couples TRBV18 to TRBJ1-2; D gene unclear. DNA of the CDR3: TGTGCCAGCTCACCACCGGGTGTGGTCGATGGCTACACCTTC. It specifies CASSPPGVVDGYTF.